The 18 T cell receptor beta chains reported below all come from one sample, sequenced in a study of blood T cell repertoires in COVID-19. Profiling relied on immunoSEQ multiplex PCR, and the TCRdb table lists in-frame clones only, not all of them. Among 130,000 to 150,000 clones listed, roughly nine tenths were seen once. The sequenced material came from peripheral blood. These receptors were obtained from a human donor in a cohort sampled during active COVID-19.

V usage is TRBV2 and J usage is TRBJ2-3; TRBD2 matches 10 bases. Trimming cost V 6 bases and J 3 bases; bases outside gene matches: 9. The CDR3 covers 16 residues. Germline V gene lookup returns CDR1 SNHLY and CDR2 FYNNEI. The CDR3 DNA follows: TGTGCCAGCAGACCCGCTCTTAGCGGGGGGACAGATACGCAGTATTTT. As protein: CASRPALSGGTDTQYF.

This chain uses TRBV27 with TRBJ1-1, with D hard to call. The CDR3 runs to 14 residues. Per the germline V gene, CDR1 is MNHEY and CDR2 is SMNVEV (reference sequence). Trimming stripped 1 base from V and 5 bases from J, with 11 bases between. The CDR3 DNA sequence: TGTGCCAGCAGTTTATACCCTCCAGGTACTGAAGCTTTCTTT. Amino acids: CASSLYPPGTEAFF.

This clone was seen a single time. For the CDR3, the DNA is TGCGCCAGCAGCCAGCCGGGACAGTACTATGGCTACACCTTC. Translated, it gives CASSQPGQYYGYTF. This chain joins TRBV4-1 and TRBJ1-2; TRBD1 matches at 7 bases. V was clipped by 3 bases and J by 3 bases; unmatched bases: 4. Germline lookup yields CDR1 MGHRA and CDR2 YSYEKL. The CDR3 covers 14 residues.

This chain connects TRBV3-1 (or the pseudogene TRBV3-2) to TRBJ2-7, with TRBD1 matching over 8 bases. The CDR3 is 14 amino acids. V dropped 6 bases and J dropped 0; count of bases not matched to a gene: 4. CDR1 and CDR2 from the germline V gene are LGHDT and YNNKEL (reference sequence). The CDR3 sequence is CASRRTGSSYEQYF. The CDR3 nucleotides read TGTGCCAGCAGGAGGACAGGGTCCTCCTACGAGCAGTACTTC.

The chain is built from TRBV12-3 or TRBV12-4 and TRBJ2-1; no firm D call. Trimming shortened V by 4 bases and J by 0 bases, and 4 bases separated the two germline ends. The CDR3 has 13 residues. CDR3 sequence: CASSSGSYNEQFF. As DNA, the CDR3 is TGTGCCAGCAGTTCAGGCTCCTACAATGAGCAGTTCTTC.

The rearrangement links TRBV4-3 to TRBJ2-7; 8 nucleotides align to TRBD2. Per the germline V gene, CDR1 is LGHNA and CDR2 is YSLEER. There are 15 residues in the CDR3. J lost 7 bases, V lost 1 base, and 9 bases had no gene match. CDR3 in amino acids: CASSQGPGGPYEQYF. The CDR3 DNA is TGCGCCAGCAGCCAAGGACCGGGGGGGCCGTATGAGCAGTACTTC.

DNA for the CDR3: TGTGCCAGCAGCTTGGACAGGGTTAGTACAGATACGCAGTATTTT. It is translated as CASSLDRVSTDTQYF. This rearrangement joins TRBV7-8 to TRBJ2-3, with 8 nucleotides matching TRBD1. CDR1 and CDR2 from the germline V gene are SGHVS and FQNEAQ. V shed 3 bases and J 3 bases; nucleotides not matched to a gene: 5. This CDR3 spans 15 amino acids.

V and J are TRBV28 and TRBJ1-6; a possible D gene is TRBD1 (6 bases). Per germline, CDR1 MDHEN and CDR2 SYDVKM. This CDR3 has 13 amino acids. Trimming took off 8 bases at V and 7 bases at J, with 12 bases between the two ends. The CDR3 protein is CASLHGQNSPLHF. In nucleotides, the CDR3 is TGTGCCAGCCTCCACGGACAGAATTCACCCCTCCACTTT.

Regarding this clone: Other DNA sequences in this specimen translate into the identical CDR3. This chain joins TRBV5-1 and TRBJ2-2; TRBD1 is a possible D gene (5 bases). Germline-derived CDR1 and CDR2 are SGHRS and YFSETQ. V gave up 0 bases and J gave up 2 bases, with 8 bases separating them. The CDR3 length is 15 residues. Written as DNA, the CDR3 is TGCGCCAGCAGCTTGGGAGGACACAACACCGGGGAGCTGTTTTTT. It yields the protein CASSLGGHNTGELFF.

V and J are TRBV5-1 and TRBJ1-1, with TRBD1 as a possible D gene (5 bases). Germline assignment: CDR1 SGHRS and CDR2 YFSETQ. This CDR3 region has 14 residues. Trimming pared 0 bases from V and 1 base from J, leaving 7 bases between. The CDR3 spells CASSLVQENTEAFF. Here the CDR3 DNA reads TGCGCCAGCAGCTTGGTACAGGAGAACACTGAAGCTTTCTTT.

V gene TRBV18 combines with J gene TRBJ2-7; 8 positions match TRBD1. V shed 5 bases, J shed 2 bases, and the junction held 2 bases outside the gene matches. The CDR3 is 13 residues long. Germline V lookup: CDR1 KGHSH, CDR2 LQKENI. The CDR3 DNA sequence: TGTGCCAGCTCAGGGACAGGTGCCTACGAGCAGTACTTC. Its protein product is CASSGTGAYEQYF.

This rearrangement joins TRBV2 to TRBJ2-5; D uncertain. Per germline, CDR1 SNHLY and CDR2 FYNNEI. The V end lost 7 bases, the J end lost 0 bases, and 12 bases lay between the germline ends. The CDR3 is made up of 14 amino acids. CDR3 nucleotides: TGTGCCAGCACAAGTAGCCCGTACCAAGAGACCCAGTACTTC. It is translated as CASTSSPYQETQYF.

This clone was counted a few times. The chain joins TRBV6-6 to TRBJ1-5; 7 nucleotides line up with TRBD1. This CDR3 has 14 amino acids. Trimming cost V 2 bases and J 9 bases; bases outside gene matches: 7. Germline values: CDR1 MNHNY, CDR2 SVGAGI (reference sequence). The CDR3 nucleotides are TGTGCCAGCAGTTACGGAGACAGGGATCCGCCCCAGCATTTT. Residues: CASSYGDRDPPQHF.

The J gene is TRBJ2-7, the V gene TRBV7-9, with 8 bases identical to TRBD1. The junction had 9 bases not matched to a gene; V was cut back by 10 bases and J by 1 base. Germline lookup yields CDR1 SEHNR and CDR2 FQNEAQ (reference sequence). The CDR3 sequence is 14 residues long. The CDR3 DNA reads as TGTGCCACCGACAAACGGGACAGGTCCTACGAGCAGTACTTC. Encoded protein: CATDKRDRSYEQYF.

The V call is TRBV3-1 (or the pseudogene TRBV3-2), the J call TRBJ1-5; no reliable D call. This CDR3 is built from 13 residues. CDR1 LGHDT and CDR2 YNNKEL come from the germline V gene (reference sequence). The V end lost 0 bases, the J end lost 6 bases, and 6 bases lay between the germline ends. CDR3 sequence reads: CASSQDPFQPQHF. DNA for the CDR3: TGTGCCAGCAGCCAAGACCCCTTTCAGCCCCAGCATTTT.

The chain links TRBV6-1 to TRBJ2-2, with 10 bases fitting TRBD2. This CDR3 spans 16 amino acids. With V trimmed by 4 bases and J by 3 bases, 5 bases remained unmatched. In germline, CDR1 is MNHNS, CDR2 SASEGT. CDR3 in amino acids: CASSAGTSVDTGELFF. CDR3 in DNA: TGTGCCAGCAGTGCCGGGACTAGCGTCGACACCGGGGAGCTGTTTTTT.

The chain carries TRBV24-1 and TRBJ2-3; D is perhaps TRBD1 (5 bases). Germline CDR1 is KGHDR and CDR2 is SFDVKD. V was cut by 4 bases and J by 0 bases, with 10 bases left in between. This CDR3 comprises 15 residues. In DNA form, the CDR3 reads TGTGCCACCAGTGAAAGGGGTGCCAGCACAGATACGCAGTATTTT. Translation gives CATSERGASTDTQYF.

The chain is built from TRBV6-1 and TRBJ1-2; D is undetermined. V lost 1 base to trimming and J lost 5 bases, with 11 bases between them. There are 14 residues in the CDR3. In germline, CDR1 is MNHNS, CDR2 SASEGT. CDR3 nucleotide sequence: TGTGCCAGCAGTGAAGGCGAGGGATTTTATGGCTACACCTTC. Translating it yields CASSEGEGFYGYTF.